One and the same sample provided the 22 T cell receptor beta chains below, sequenced in a study of beta chain features in type 1 diabetes. All of the isolated RNA was reverse transcribed, so expressed TCRB transcripts were sequenced. Measured with immunoSEQ multiplex PCR; TCRdb has only the in-frame clones, and not every one. The repertoire includes around 500,000 clones, about an eighth of them detected once, and roughly 0.046% sits in the top ten. The sequencing sample was made of naive CD4+ T cells from blood. The receptors here all came from a woman between 18 and 29 years old in good health.

This clone has just a few counts. V is TRBV6-5 and J is TRBJ2-3; D unclear. The CDR3 runs to 11 residues. Germline lookup yields CDR1 MNHEY and CDR2 SVGAGI. Trimming took 5 bases from V and 5 from J, leaving 5 bases between them. The DNA for the CDR3 is TGTGCCAGCAGTACCTTAGATACGCAGTATTTT. Translated: CASSTLDTQYF.

The rearrangement joins TRBV5-5 to TRBJ2-1; D is uncertain. V lost 0 bases and J lost 7, with 8 bases in between. CDR1 is SGHKS and CDR2 is YYEKEE in the germline V gene (reference sequence). This CDR3 spans 13 amino acids. The CDR3 sequence: CASSLGLQNEQFF. In nucleotides, the CDR3 is TGTGCCAGCAGCTTGGGGCTCCAAAATGAGCAGTTCTTC.

The chain uses TRBV28 and TRBJ2-1; D is unresolved. Trimming took off 3 bases at V and 7 bases at J, with 7 bases between the two ends. The V gene's germline CDR1 is MDHEN and CDR2 SYDVKM. The CDR3 is made up of 12 amino acids. The CDR3 loop is CASSFKGNEQFF. The CDR3 coding sequence is TGTGCCAGCAGTTTTAAGGGAAATGAGCAGTTCTTC. The variable domain in full, with the rest retrieved from reference TRBV28 and TRBJ2-1, is DVKVTQSSRYLVKRTGEKVFLECVQDMDHENMFWYRQDPGLGLRLIYFSYDVKMKEKGDIPEGYSVSREKKERFSLILESASTNQTSMYLCASSFKGNEQFFGPGTRLTVL.

A few counts support this clone. The chain has TRBV4-3 and TRBJ2-5; D gene uncertain. Trimming stripped 0 bases from V and 1 base from J, with 9 bases between. Germline V gene lookup returns CDR1 LGHNA and CDR2 YSLEER. The CDR3 spans 15 residues. The CDR3 loop reads CASSQERLVQETQYF. The CDR3 nucleotides read TGCGCCAGCAGCCAAGAGCGTCTCGTCCAAGAGACCCAGTACTTC.

This clone was counted a few times. This chain uses TRBV7-2 with TRBJ2-3, with 7 bases aligning to TRBD1. The V gene end was trimmed by 8 bases and the J gene end by 4 bases; junction bases not matched to a gene: 6. Looked up from germline, CDR1 is SGHTA and CDR2 is FQGNSA. The CDR3 runs 13 residues. The CDR3 is CASRGQGADTQYF. CDR3 nucleotides: TGTGCCAGCCGGGGTCAGGGGGCAGATACGCAGTATTTT. The variable domain in full, with the rest retrieved from reference TRBV7-2 and TRBJ2-3, is GAGVSQSPSNKVTEKGKDVELRCDPISGHTALYWYRQSLGQGLEFLIYFQGNSAPDKSGLPSDRFSAERTGGSVSTLTIQRTQQEDSAVYLCASRGQGADTQYFGPGTRLTVL.

The sample holds a few counts of this clone. The chain links TRBV30 to TRBJ1-1; D may be TRBD1 (5 bases). The germline gives CDR1 GTSNPN, CDR2 SVGIG (reference sequence). The V end was cut by 3 bases, the J end by 1 base, with 9 bases between. This CDR3 comprises 13 residues. The CDR3 protein is CAWRSGANTEAFF. CDR3 coding DNA: TGTGCCTGGAGGAGCGGGGCGAACACTGAAGCTTTCTTT.

The CDR3 here is CASVPVSYNEQFF. CDR3 DNA: TGTGCCAGCGTGCCGGTCTCCTACAATGAGCAGTTCTTC. The V and J genes are TRBV6-6 and TRBJ2-1; D unresolved. Trimming removed 8 bases from V and 0 bases from J, with 8 bases in between. The length of the CDR3 is 13 residues. Per the germline V gene, CDR1 is MNHNY and CDR2 is SVGAGI (reference sequence).

In this sample, this clone turned up a few times. The J gene is TRBJ2-3, the V gene TRBV25-1; 7 bases map to TRBD2. The CDR3 is made up of 15 amino acids. The V gene's germline CDR1 is MGHDK and CDR2 SYGVNS. Losses at the gene ends were 4 bases for V and 5 bases for J; bases not matched to a gene: 9. The CDR3 region is CASSAPRGVGDTQYF. As DNA, the CDR3 is TGTGCCAGCAGTGCGCCTCGGGGGGTAGGAGATACGCAGTATTTT.

This clone showed up just a few times. V gene TRBV7-9 combines with J gene TRBJ2-5; D perhaps matches TRBD1 (5 bases). Germline-derived CDR1 and CDR2 are SEHNR and FQNEAQ (reference sequence). CDR3 size: 12 residues. V gave up 5 bases and J gave up 3 bases, with 7 bases separating them. CDR3 protein: CASSTTEETQYF. In DNA, the CDR3 is TGTGCCAGCAGCACGACAGAAGAGACCCAGTACTTC.

This clone was counted many times. The rearrangement uses TRBV14 and TRBJ2-1; D may be TRBD1 or TRBD2 (5 bases each). The CDR3 has 13 amino acids. V shed 4 bases and J shed 5 bases, with 9 bases lying between them. Germline V gene sequence: CDR1 SGHDN, CDR2 FVKESK. The CDR3 DNA reads as TGTGCCAGCAGCCTCGGGGCGAACAATGAGCAGTTCTTC. Residues: CASSLGANNEQFF.

The rearrangement uses TRBV18 and TRBJ2-3; 10 bases agree with TRBD1. This CDR3 is built from 14 residues. The V gene end was trimmed by 5 bases and the J gene end by 6 bases; junction bases not matched to a gene: 5. Germline V gene data show CDR1 as KGHSH and CDR2 as LQKENI. The CDR3 DNA is TGTGCCAGCTCAATGGACAGGGGGACGGATACGCAGTATTTT. Translating it yields CASSMDRGTDTQYF.

The chain recombines TRBV11-3 with TRBJ2-1; unclear D gene. V was shortened by 4 bases and J by 4 bases, with 14 bases between the two germline ends. Looked up from germline, CDR1 is SGHNT and CDR2 is YENEEA. This CDR3 is 15 amino acids long. The CDR3 sequence is CASSSFRARYNEQFF. As DNA, the CDR3 is TGTGCCAGCAGCTCCTTCCGTGCAAGGTACAATGAGCAGTTCTTC. The whole variable domain, remainder taken from reference TRBV11-3 and TRBJ2-1, is EAGVVQSPRYKIIEKKQPVAFWCNPISGHNTLYWYLQNLGQGPELLIRYENEEAVDDSQLPKDRFSAERLKGVDSTLKIQPAELGDSAVYLCASSSFRARYNEQFFGPGTRLTVL.

This clone occurred a few times. The chain employs TRBV5-6 and TRBJ2-7, with D unresolved. V lost 4 bases and J lost 6, with 23 bases in between. In germline, CDR1 is SGHDT, CDR2 YYEEEE. The CDR3 runs 16 residues. The CDR3 region has the DNA TGTGCCAGCAGCCCATGGGGTTTTAGGCAGAGACTCGAGCAGTACGTC. Translating it yields CASSPWGFRQRLEQYV.

This chain uses TRBV19 with TRBJ1-5, with D possibly TRBD1 on 6 matching bases. V was trimmed by 5 bases and J by 7 bases, leaving 9 bases between them. Germline lookup yields CDR1 LNHDA and CDR2 SQIVND (reference sequence). This CDR3 is built from 12 residues. In nucleotides, the CDR3 is TGTGCCAGTAGTGAGGGGGAGCAGCCCCAGCATTTT. It yields the protein CASSEGEQPQHF.

This clone was found a few times. The chain joins TRBV4-1 to TRBJ2-5; 10 nucleotides match TRBD2. The length of the CDR3 is 17 residues. The V and J ends lost 2 bases and 3 bases, in that order; junction bases with no gene match: 9. Per germline, CDR1 MGHRA and CDR2 YSYEKL. CDR3 sequence: CASSQSRLLAGEETQYF. DNA of the CDR3: TGCGCCAGCAGCCAATCTCGCTTGCTAGCGGGGGAAGAGACCCAGTACTTC.

This clone has just a few counts. V usage is TRBV18 and J usage is TRBJ2-1; TRBD1 matches 7 bases. The V segment lost 2 bases and the J segment 1 base; nucleotides outside the gene matches: 5. This CDR3 comprises 16 residues. Per germline, CDR1 KGHSH and CDR2 LQKENI. This CDR3 is CASSPITGQSYNEQFF. CDR3 DNA sequence: TGTGCCAGCTCACCAATCACGGGACAGTCCTACAATGAGCAGTTCTTC.

V usage is TRBV19 and J usage is TRBJ1-2; 8 nucleotides line up with TRBD1. Germline lookup yields CDR1 LNHDA and CDR2 SQIVND (reference sequence). After removal of 6 bases from V and 4 bases from J, the junction contained 13 bases not matched to a gene. This CDR3 has 16 residues. CDR3 in amino acids: CASSPDAGGPTYGYTF. The CDR3 coding sequence is TGTGCCAGTAGCCCCGACGCAGGGGGCCCAACCTATGGCTACACCTTC.

This clone was recorded a few times. V is TRBV7-2 and J is TRBJ2-6; the D is unclear. CDR1 SGHTA and CDR2 FQGNSA come from the germline V gene. Trimming took off 3 bases at V and 1 base at J, with 7 bases between the two ends. The CDR3 covers 15 residues. The chain's CDR3 is CASSFGLSGANVLTF. The CDR3 nucleotides are TGTGCCAGCAGCTTTGGATTGTCTGGGGCCAACGTCCTGACTTTC.

This clone has only a few counts. The chain couples TRBV18 to TRBJ1-1; possible D gene TRBD1, 5 bases. CDR1 is KGHSH, CDR2 LQKENI, per germline. This CDR3 is built from 14 residues. Trimming stripped 4 bases from V and 4 bases from J, with 13 bases between. DNA of the CDR3: TGTGCCAGCTCACGGCTACAGGACTTCACTGAAGCTTTCTTT. Translated: CASSRLQDFTEAFF.

This clone has just a few counts. This rearrangement joins TRBV2 to TRBJ1-4, with D perhaps matching TRBD1 (5 bases). This CDR3 comprises 15 residues. Germline V gene data show CDR1 as SNHLY and CDR2 as FYNNEI. V gave up 6 bases and J gave up 8 bases, with 19 bases separating them. CDR3 residues: CASRPAREGREKLFF. The CDR3 coding sequence is TGTGCCAGCAGACCCGCAAGGGAGGGGAGGGAAAAACTGTTTTTT.

The chain has TRBV19 and TRBJ1-5, with 7 bases matching TRBD1. Trimming at V came to 5 bases and at J to 0 bases, leaving 4 bases not matched to a gene. This CDR3 is built from 15 residues. Germline V lookup: CDR1 LNHDA, CDR2 SQIVND (reference sequence). CDR3 amino acids: CASSDRDYSNQPQHF. CDR3 sequence (DNA): TGTGCCAGTAGTGACAGGGATTATAGCAATCAGCCCCAGCATTTT.

This clone was counted only a few times. This chain connects TRBV4-2 to TRBJ2-5; D is undetermined. Germline CDR1 is LGHNA and CDR2 is YNFKEQ. Trimming took 4 bases from V and 5 from J, leaving 11 bases between them. This CDR3 region has 13 residues. The CDR3 DNA sequence: TGTGCCAGCAGCCCTACCCTAGGGGAGACCCAGTACTTC. Its protein product is CASSPTLGETQYF.